The clone carrying this TCR beta chain was counted a single time. The CDR3 extends over 15 amino acids. Germline V CDR1 and CDR2: MDHEN, SYDVKM. Trimming cost V 7 bases and J 6 bases, with 20 bases left between them. In the authors' methods: Estimated nucleated cell counts came from reference gene primer amplification. Using immunoSEQ multiplex PCR, the repertoire was profiled, and TCRdb retains in-frame clones only, with some absent. That table supplies the V and J calls and clone size; D and trimming were determined from the DNA. This table has 230,000 or so clones, roughly 80% appearing once. The sample originates from a study of blood T cell repertoires in COVID-19. Across the whole study: From the United States, Italy and Spain came samples of acute and convalescent COVID-19. Sample material is recorded as cDNA or gDNA derived from T cells, B-cell-depleted T cells, or PBMCs.

The sample comprised peripheral blood. The receptor comes from a woman of 80 years or more with COVID-19, enrolled during active disease. The chain uses TRBV28 and TRBJ2-3, with a possible D match to TRBD1 (5 bases). The CDR3 protein is CASTPSSLGVDTQYF. The CDR3 nucleotides read TGTGCCAGCACCCCCTCGAGTCTAGGGGTCGATACGCAGTATTTT.